The source of this TCR beta chain is a study of control samples from healthy donors and cancer patients. V shed 4 bases, J shed 6 bases, and the junction held 5 bases outside the gene matches. Germline CDR1 and CDR2: MDHEN and SYDVKM. CDR3 length equals 13 residues. Here immunoSEQ multiplex PCR was the method, and the copy in TCRdb shows in-frame clones only, minus some. The sample contains around 130,000 clones, 80% to 95% of which appear only once. The chain employs TRBV28 and TRBJ1-1, with 7 bases matching TRBD1. The specimen sequenced was blood. This TCR derives from a young man in good health. The CDR3 DNA is TGTGCCAGCAGTTCGACAGGGATCTCTGAAGCTTTCTTT. Protein product: CASSSTGISEAFF. Drawing the rest from reference TRBV28 and TRBJ1-1, the complete variable domain is DVKVTQSSRYLVKRTGEKVFLECVQDMDHENMFWYRQDPGLGLRLIYFSYDVKMKEKGDIPEGYSVSREKKERFSLILESASTNQTSMYLCASSSTGISEAFFGQGTRLTVV.